This TCR beta chain was observed in a study of circulating CD8 cells and anti-PD-1 response in melanoma. Background on the study: Responders had complete or partial responses; non-responders had stable or progressive disease. The study, taken as a whole, reports: PD-1 and DPOS subsets showed similar, higher clonality than DNEG. Generally, no replicate experiments were performed.

Losses at the gene ends were 0 bases for V and 5 bases for J; bases not matched to a gene: 8. Germline values: CDR1 SGHTA, CDR2 FQGNSA. The CDR3 consists of 16 residues. In its sample, this clonotype ranks as medium-sized (0.01 to 0.1%). Antigen: not known. Live CD3+CD8+TCRalphabeta+ cells were sorted into four subsets by PD-1 and/or TIGIT. TCR libraries were prepared from 15 ng of total RNA with the QIAseq Immune Repertoire TCR panel. TCRdb processed the reads anew with MiXCR; each CDR3 protein has one entry. The table shows some 2,000 distinct CDR3 sequences, with around 6.3% occurring only once. This receptor was identified in a human donor with melanoma. The specimen comprised CD8+ T cells from PBMCs, sampled at baseline or after one month of anti-PD-1 therapy (not recorded which). The chain joins TRBV7-2 to TRBJ1-1, with 8 bases fitting TRBD1. In DNA form, the CDR3 reads TGTGCCAGCAGCTTAGCCTTTTGGCAGGGGGCAACTGAAGCTTTCTTT. This translates into CASSLAFWQGATEAFF. The full variable domain, rest sourced from reference TRBV7-2 and TRBJ1-1, is GAGVSQSPSNKVTEKGKDVELRCDPISGHTALYWYRQSLGQGLEFLIYFQGNSAPDKSGLPSDRFSAERTGGSVSTLTIQRTQQEDSAVYLCASSLAFWQGATEAFFGQGTRLTVV.